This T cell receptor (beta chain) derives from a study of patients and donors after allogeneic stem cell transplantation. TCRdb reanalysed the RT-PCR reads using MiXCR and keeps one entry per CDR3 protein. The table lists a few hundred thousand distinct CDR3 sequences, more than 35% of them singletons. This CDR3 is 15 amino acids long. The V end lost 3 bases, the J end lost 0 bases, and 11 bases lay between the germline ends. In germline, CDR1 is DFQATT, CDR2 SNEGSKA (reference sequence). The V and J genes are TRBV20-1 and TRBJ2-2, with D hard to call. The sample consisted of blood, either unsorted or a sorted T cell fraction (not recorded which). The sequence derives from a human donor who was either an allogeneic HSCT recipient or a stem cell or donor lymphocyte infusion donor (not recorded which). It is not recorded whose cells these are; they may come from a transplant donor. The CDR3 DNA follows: TGCAGTGCTAGGAGGTGGAACTCGAACACCGGGGAGCTGTTTTTT. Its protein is CSARRWNSNTGELFF.